The 12 T cell receptor beta chains presented below share a single source sample, sequenced in a study of T cell clones after liver transplantation. The assay was immunoSEQ multiplex PCR, and TCRdb's table has in-frame clones only and misses some. Here the sample spans around 75,000 clones, roughly 80% being singletons. The sample here was CD4+ T cells from blood, taken less than 50 months after liver transplant. All receptors come from a human patient who received a liver transplant. Some T cells may be the graft donor's.

A single count supports this clone. The chain carries TRBV7-9 and TRBJ2-7; D is perhaps TRBD1 or TRBD2 (5 bases each). The CDR3 runs 14 residues. Trimming stripped 5 bases from V and 7 bases from J, with 18 bases between. In germline, CDR1 is SEHNR, CDR2 FQNEAQ (reference sequence). CDR3 sequence (DNA): TGTGCCAGCAGCCGGGACGGAAATCCGGGGGAGCAGTACTTC. This translates into CASSRDGNPGEQYF.

This rearrangement joins TRBV28 to TRBJ2-7; D uncertain. The CDR3 is 11 residues long. V lost 8 bases and J lost 0, with 5 bases in between. Germline V lookup: CDR1 MDHEN, CDR2 SYDVKM. CDR3 sequence reads: CASEVSYEQYF. Written as DNA, the CDR3 is TGTGCCAGCGAAGTCTCCTACGAGCAGTACTTC.

The chain carries TRBV21-1 and TRBJ1-1. TRBV21-1 constitutes a pseudogene. This CDR3 region has 15 residues. The CDR3 DNA is TGTGCCAGCAGCAAAGTTCGGCGGATATACACTGAAGCTTTCTTT. Its protein product is CASSKVRRIYTEAFF.

This clone showed up just a few times. CDR3 bases: TGTGCCAGCAGCCCCGACGGACTGGTGAACACTGAAGCTTTCTTT. The encoded protein is CASSPDGLVNTEAFF. This sequence joins TRBV7-9 and TRBJ1-1; no reliable D call. V lost 5 bases to trimming and J lost 0 bases, with 13 bases between them. Germline values: CDR1 SEHNR, CDR2 FQNEAQ (reference sequence). The CDR3 is 15 amino acids.

A few counts support this clone. The rearrangement uses TRBV2 and TRBJ1-6; TRBD1 agrees at 8 bases. V trimming: 6 bases; J trimming: 9 bases; junction bases outside the gene matches: 13. Germline-derived CDR1 and CDR2 are SNHLY and FYNNEI. The CDR3 loop spans 16 amino acids. The CDR3 loop is CASSGPGTGVGSPLHF. CDR3 nucleotide sequence: TGTGCCAGCAGCGGTCCCGGGACAGGTGTGGGTTCACCCCTCCACTTT. The full variable domain, rest sourced from reference TRBV2 and TRBJ1-6, is EPEVTQTPSHQVTQMGQEVILRCVPISNHLYFYWYRQILGQKVEFLVSFYNNEISEKSEIFDDQFSVERPDGSNFTLKIRSTKLEDSAMYFCASSGPGTGVGSPLHFGNGTRLTVT.

V is TRBV11-2 and J is TRBJ2-7; D possibly corresponds to TRBD2 (7 bases). CDR1 SGHAT and CDR2 FQNNGV come from the germline V gene. The CDR3 contains 17 residues. Trimming stripped 5 bases from V and 4 bases from J, with 24 bases between. The DNA of the CDR3 is TGTGCCAGCAGCAAAGTGGGGGGGGGCCGGTCTGGGTACGAGCAGTACTTC. Translated, it gives CASSKVGGGRSGYEQYF.

V usage is TRBV7-2 and J usage is TRBJ2-3; D uncertain. This CDR3 comprises 16 residues. V lost 2 bases to trimming and J lost 2 bases, with 14 bases between them. Germline values: CDR1 SGHTA, CDR2 FQGNSA. The CDR3 region is CASSLSSTQYTDTQYF. CDR3 sequence (DNA): TGTGCCAGCAGCTTAAGTTCCACCCAGTACACAGATACGCAGTATTTT. Combining the CDR3 with reference TRBV7-2 and TRBJ2-3 gives the whole variable domain GAGVSQSPSNKVTEKGKDVELRCDPISGHTALYWYRQSLGQGLEFLIYFQGNSAPDKSGLPSDRFSAERTGGSVSTLTIQRTQQEDSAVYLCASSLSSTQYTDTQYFGPGTRLTVL.

In this sample, this clone turned up a few times. This chain links TRBV14 with TRBJ1-5; 7 nucleotides agree with TRBD1. V was clipped by 1 base and J by 4 bases; unmatched bases: 4. Per germline, CDR1 SGHDN and CDR2 FVKESK. This CDR3 has 15 residues. For the CDR3, the DNA is TGTGCCAGCAGCCAAGGAGGCAGGGGGAATCAGCCCCAGCATTTT. This encodes CASSQGGRGNQPQHF.

In this sample, this clone turned up once. V gene TRBV29-1 combines with J gene TRBJ1-1; no reliable D call. Germline assignment: CDR1 SQVTM and CDR2 ANQGSEA. V was trimmed by 3 bases and J by 5 bases, leaving 7 bases between them. The CDR3 has 11 residues. The chain's CDR3 is CSVESATEAFF. The CDR3 coding sequence is TGCAGCGTTGAGTCAGCGACTGAAGCTTTCTTT.

The chain links TRBV10-3 to TRBJ2-2, with 10 positions matching TRBD2. With 7 bases clipped from V and 3 bases from J, the junction kept 8 bases outside the gene matches. The CDR3 extends over 16 amino acids. Germline values: CDR1 ENHRY, CDR2 SYGVKD. The chain's CDR3 is CAIKTGLAEYTGELFF. The CDR3 nucleotides read TGTGCCATCAAGACAGGACTAGCGGAGTACACCGGGGAGCTGTTTTTT.

The CDR3, as DNA: TGTGCCAGCTCACAGTCATTCGGGGGCAATCAGCCCCAGCATTTT. Translation gives CASSQSFGGNQPQHF. The chain links TRBV18 to TRBJ1-5; no definite D call. The CDR3 is 15 amino acids. In germline, CDR1 is KGHSH, CDR2 LQKENI. V lost 4 bases and J lost 2, with 12 bases in between.

The rearrangement joins TRBV5-1 to TRBJ2-3; a possible D gene is TRBD2 (7 bases). This CDR3 spans 17 amino acids. Germline loops: CDR1 SGHRS, CDR2 YFSETQ. V lost 0 bases and J lost 2, with 16 bases in between. The CDR3 coding sequence is TGCGCCAGCAGCTTGGTCCTGGGGGGGCGGAACACAGATACGCAGTATTTT. This translates into CASSLVLGGRNTDTQYF.